A single sample gave rise to the 3 T cell receptor beta chains below, sequenced in a study of cytomegalovirus exposure and HLA in healthy donors (dated by TCRdb to the late 2010s). Library construction relied on the immunoSEQ multiplex PCR assay. For the multiplex PCR, a mixture combining 60 forward primers for TCR Vbeta segments and 13 reverse primers for TCR Jbeta segments was used. TCRdb holds this immuneACCESS table with in-frame rearrangements only. Some clones are missing; in checked studies, unresolved V genes explain under half, and the rest has no known cause. Counted in this sample were about 140,000 clones; about 80% of them appeared once. Around 4.3% of the sample belongs to the ten largest clones. The sample was PBMCs. The receptor set was obtained from a man aged 35-49 years in good health and CMV-seropositive.

This clone appeared once. The gene calls are TRBV30 and TRBJ1-1; TRBD1 matches 8 bases. V lost 4 bases to trimming and J lost 8 bases; unmatched junction nucleotides: 12. The CDR3 totals 14 residues. The germline V gene has CDR1 GTSNPN and CDR2 SVGIG (reference sequence). The CDR3 nucleotides are TGTGCCTGGACGGCCCAGGGGGCGCAGGCCGAAGCTTTCTTT. Translation: CAWTAQGAQAEAFF.

The chain uses TRBV18 and TRBJ2-1; TRBD2 aligns across 16 bases. V lost 4 bases and J lost 10; bases outside the gene matches: 10. CDR1 KGHSH and CDR2 LQKENI come from the germline V gene. The CDR3 has 17 residues. CDR3 nucleotides: TGTGCCAGCTCACGACTAGGGACTAGCGGGGGGGCTGAGGAGCAGTTCTTC. Amino acid sequence: CASSRLGTSGGAEEQFF.

This clone was seen a single time. Other DNA sequences of this sample code for an identical CDR3. The chain employs TRBV4-3 and TRBJ2-5; the D gene is possibly TRBD2 (6 bases). V was trimmed by 3 bases and J by 1 base, leaving 12 bases between them. CDR1 and CDR2 (germline): LGHNA, YSLEER. This CDR3 is 15 amino acids long. The CDR3 region is CASSQDRGFQETQYF. The DNA for the CDR3 is TGCGCCAGCAGCCAGGACCGGGGGTTCCAAGAGACCCAGTACTTC.